This T cell receptor beta chain emerged from a study of T cell changes during pregnancy in multiple sclerosis. Libraries were prepared by immunoSEQ multiplex PCR; TCRdb keeps only in-frame clonotypes and omits some of them. The table shows around 88,000 clones, with 90% to 95% occurring only once. In germline, CDR1 is SEHNR, CDR2 FQNEAQ (reference sequence). This CDR3 spans 15 amino acids. The junction had 11 bases not matched to a gene; V was cut back by 9 bases and J by 5 bases. The sample was peripheral blood, taken after pregnancy. The receptor comes from a female donor in good health, enrolled as a control in a pregnancy study. This rearrangement joins TRBV7-9 to TRBJ2-1, with 9 bases lining up with TRBD2. Here the CDR3 DNA reads TGTGCCAGTTCAAAGGGGGCGGGAGGGGACAATGAGCAGTTCTTC. Translation: CASSKGAGGDNEQFF.